The following is a T cell receptor (beta chain) sequence with its context. This sample is drawn from a study of cytomegalovirus exposure and HLA in healthy donors. Researchers ran the PCR with 60 Vbeta and 13 Jbeta primers. The data were produced by immunoSEQ multiplex PCR, yet TCRdb's version contains in-frame clones alone and is incomplete. Among 100,000 or so clones, 70% to 80% were seen once, and the ten largest hold about 2.6%. The CDR3 length is 14 residues. Germline loops: CDR1 SGHRS, CDR2 YFSETQ. V dropped 4 bases and J dropped 6 bases, with 11 bases sitting between them. The sequencing input was PBMCs. This sequence was found in a man aged 45 to 65 in good health and CMV-seropositive. V is TRBV5-1 and J is TRBJ1-6, with TRBD1 as a possible D gene (5 bases). This CDR3 reads CASSQDRGNSPLHF. Here the CDR3 DNA reads TGCGCCAGCAGCCAAGACAGAGGTAATTCACCCCTCCACTTT. The variable domain in full, with the rest retrieved from reference TRBV5-1 and TRBJ1-6, is KAGVTQTPRYLIKTRGQQVTLSCSPISGHRSVSWYQQTPGQGLQFLFEYFSETQRNKGNFPGRFSGRQFSNSRSEMNVSTLELGDSALYLCASSQDRGNSPLHFGNGTRLTVT.